This T cell receptor beta chain was identified in a study of Ad26.COV2.S vaccination and SARS-CoV-2 variants. Looking at the study overall: The authors gave Ad26.COV2.S intramuscularly, either once or twice 56 days apart. Study outcomes and limitations: Overall T cell responses may have been underestimated by the analyses of TCR breadth and depth. Placebo recipients showed lower spike-specific TCR breadth than vaccinees.

Per germline, CDR1 SGHVS and CDR2 FQNEAQ. Trimming at V came to 1 base and at J to 4 bases, leaving 6 bases not matched to a gene. This CDR3 comprises 15 residues. Documented treatment: 15 to 20 received Ad26.COV2.S at low or high dose, single or two shots; 5 received placebo; per-sample allocation not given. On day 63 after the first injection, vaccine and placebo recipients gave samples. The shot given was an Ad26 vector that makes Wuhan-strain SARS-CoV-2 spike. The protocol was immunoSEQ multiplex PCR, while the TCRdb copy is restricted to in-frame clones and leaves out a portion. The top ten hold over 2.5% of the sample, which has roughly 420,000 clones, roughly 89% seen once. Points on this clone: Its antigen is currently unknown.

The sequencing here drew on peripheral blood, taken in a trial of Ad26.COV2.S vaccine versus placebo. The receptor comes from a person between 18 and 65 years old who received the Ad26.COV2.S COVID-19 vaccine or a placebo. The chain carries TRBV7-8 and TRBJ2-7; 8 bases agree with TRBD2. This chain's CDR3 is CASSLGSGSLYEQYV. The CDR3 DNA reads TGTGCCAGCAGCTTAGGAAGCGGGAGCCTGTACGAGCAGTACGTC.